A selection of T cell receptor beta chains follows, all from one sample in a study of human T cells and chemical hapten exposure. TCRdb ran MiXCR on the RACE reads and lists one entry per CDR3 protein. The table includes 360,000 or so distinct CDR3 sequences, about 6.3% detected once. This sample comprised whole blood, obtained in connection with sensitization to the hapten diphenylcyclopropenone (DPC). These receptor sequences come from a woman aged 18 to 35 with alopecia areata. Some clones in this sample may be carry-over from other donors' samples. CDR3s include the opening cysteine and the closing phenylalanine or tryptophan. A D gene is named only where the DNA matches it firmly. Clone size, where shown, is once, few, many, or a class for clones that have expanded.

clone size	CDR3 length	V gene	D gene	J gene	CDR3 protein	CDR3 DNA
many	14	TRBV27	.	TRBJ1-1	CASSLGGPFTEAFF	TGTGCCAGCAGTTTAGGGGGGCCATTCACTGAAGCTTTCTTT
.	13	TRBV5-1	.	TRBJ2-3	CASSLMDTDTQYF	TGCGCCAGCAGCTTGATGGACACTGATACGCAGTATTTT
.	18	TRBV6-5	TRBD2	TRBJ2-3	CASSYSRGSGGFTDTQYF	TGTGCCAGCAGTTACTCGCGGGGAAGCGGGGGGTTCACAGATACGCAGTATTTT
many	13	TRBV6-5	TRBD1	TRBJ1-2	CASRTGNNYGYTF	TGTGCCAGCAGGACAGGGAATAACTATGGCTACACCTTC
.	12	TRBV29-1	TRBD2	TRBJ2-1	CSAGTSNNEQFF	TGCAGCGCCGGGACTAGCAACAATGAGCAGTTCTTC
.	14	TRBV3-1	.	TRBJ2-3	CASSPTGITDTQYF	TGTGCCAGCAGCCCCACAGGGATCACAGATACGCAGTATTTT
.	15	TRBV6-6	TRBD1	TRBJ1-1	CAATAGGTAKPEAFF	TGTGCCGCTACTGCTGGGGGGACAGCTAAGCCTGAAGCTTTCTTT
many	15	TRBV4-1	.	TRBJ1-1	CASSQKPGVNTEAFF	TGCGCCAGCAGCCAAAAGCCAGGGGTGAACACTGAAGCTTTCTTT
.	14	TRBV18	.	TRBJ1-1	CASSPALGNTEAFF	TGTGCCAGCTCTCCCGCCCTGGGTAACACTGAAGCTTTCTTT
.	15	TRBV5-6	TRBD1	TRBJ2-7	CASSLLGQGNYEQYF	TGTGCCAGCAGCTTGCTTGGACAGGGGAACTACGAGCAGTACTTC
many	15	TRBV4-3	.	TRBJ1-6	CASSQDLRINSPLHF	TGCGCCAGCAGCCAAGACTTGCGGATAAATTCACCCCTCCACTTT
few	16	TRBV7-2	.	TRBJ1-2	CASSLGSGQGRDGYTF	TGTGCCAGCAGCTTAGGGTCTGGGCAGGGACGAGATGGCTACACCTTC
.	17	TRBV7-6	.	TRBJ1-2	CASSLAGLGGRNYGYTF	TGTGCCAGCAGCTTAGCAGGCCTTGGCGGCCGCAACTATGGCTACACCTTC
.	17	TRBV6-2/TRBV6-3	.	TRBJ2-6	CASSYHRAFSGANVLTF	TGTGCCAGCAGTTACCACAGGGCATTCTCTGGGGCCAACGTCCTGACTTTC
.	11	TRBV28	.	TRBJ2-1	CATSYRLEQFF	TGTGCCACCTCCTATCGGTTGGAGCAGTTCTTC
.	14	TRBV12-3/TRBV12-4	.	TRBJ2-7	CASRGEVRGSEQYF	TGTGCCAGCAGGGGAGAAGTGCGGGGTAGCGAGCAGTACTTC
few	18	TRBV20-1	.	TRBJ1-3	CSARAEPGLQSSGNTIYF	TGCAGTGCTAGAGCCGAGCCGGGACTTCAGAGCTCTGGAAACACCATATATTTT
.	13	TRBV12-3/TRBV12-4	.	TRBJ2-7	CASSLRSEYEQYF	TGTGCCAGCAGTTTACGGTCAGAGTACGAGCAGTACTTC
.	13	TRBV12-3/TRBV12-4	.	TRBJ2-7	CASSPLTTYEQYF	TGTGCCAGCAGTCCCCTCACGACCTACGAGCAGTACTTC
few	14	TRBV2	TRBD1	TRBJ1-2	CASPQRGRAYGYTF	TGTGCCAGTCCTCAAAGGGGGCGCGCCTATGGCTACACCTTC
many	13	TRBV14	.	TRBJ2-1	CASSRGTYNEQFF	TGTGCCAGCAGCCGGGGGACCTACAATGAGCAGTTCTTC
many	16	TRBV4-3	.	TRBJ1-3	CASSQEKDTAGNTIYF	TGCGCCAGCAGCCAAGAAAAGGATACAGCGGGAAACACCATATATTTT
many	14	TRBV9	.	TRBJ2-5	CASSSNQRGETQYF	TGTGCCAGCAGCTCCAACCAGCGAGGGGAGACCCAGTACTTC
.	16	TRBV7-2	.	TRBJ1-3	CASSLAPPGTGNTIYF	TGTGCCAGCAGCTTAGCGCCTCCAGGGACAGGAAACACCATATATTTT
many	16	TRBV5-1	TRBD2	TRBJ2-7	CASSPGVLAGSGEQYF	TGCGCCAGCAGCCCGGGCGTACTAGCGGGATCCGGCGAGCAGTACTTC
few	13	TRBV20-1	.	TRBJ1-1	CSARPGVISEAFF	TGCAGTGCTAGGCCGGGGGTTATATCTGAAGCTTTCTTT
few	15	TRBV12-3/TRBV12-4	.	TRBJ2-3	CASRPRKGQWDTQYF	TGTGCCAGCAGACCCCGCAAGGGACAATGGGATACGCAGTATTTT
few	13	TRBV20-1	.	TRBJ1-4	CSASRRNNEKLFF	TGCAGTGCTAGCAGACGCAATAATGAAAAACTGTTTTTT
many	17	TRBV6-2/TRBV6-3	.	TRBJ1-1	CASSPLEGRAMNTEAFF	TGTGCCAGCAGTCCCCTGGAGGGCAGGGCGATGAACACTGAAGCTTTCTTT
few	14	TRBV9	.	TRBJ2-7	CASSVEDTADEQYF	TGTGCCAGCAGCGTTGAAGACACCGCCGACGAGCAGTACTTC
few	17	TRBV24-1	.	TRBJ2-3	CATSDAFRESSTDTQYF	TGTGCCACCAGTGATGCCTTCCGAGAATCTAGCACAGATACGCAGTATTTT
few	16	TRBV4-1	.	TRBJ1-1	CASSQEGGGFYTEAFF	TGCGCCAGCAGCCAAGAGGGGGGCGGCTTTTACACTGAAGCTTTCTTT